The rows below give T cell receptor beta chains drawn from one sample of a study of cytomegalovirus exposure and HLA in healthy donors. Using immunoSEQ multiplex PCR, the repertoire was profiled, and TCRdb retains in-frame clones only, with some absent. In the table there are roughly 130,000 clones, 74% of which are singletons. The sample was PBMCs. The source is a woman in her fifties or sixties in good health and CMV-seropositive. Both conserved end residues are part of each CDR3. Each record gives: J gene, CDR3 length, D gene, clone size, V gene, CDR3 DNA, CDR3 protein. D genes are given only for firm matches. Clone size is given for some rows only: seen once, a few or many times, or a class if the clone is expanded.

TRBJ2-2,14,NA,NA,TRBV7-8,TGTGCCAGCAGCTTAGGCGGGGAGACCGGGGAGCTGTTTTTT,CASSLGGETGELFF
TRBJ1-5,16,NA,NA,TRBV7-2,TGTGCCAGCAGCTTAGGTGCGGGGCGGGGTGATCAGCCCCAGCATTTT,CASSLGAGRGDQPQHF
TRBJ2-3,14,NA,NA,TRBV18,TGTGCCAGCTCATCCCGGACAGGCACAGATACGCAGTATTTT,CASSSRTGTDTQYF
TRBJ2-5,14,TRBD2,few,TRBV7-2,TGTGCCAGCAGCAGAGCGGGGGGTCAAGAGACCCAGTACTTC,CASSRAGGQETQYF
TRBJ2-1,15,NA,once,TRBV9,TGTGCCAGCAGCGGTCAGGGCCTGTGGGGCAATGAGCAGTTCTTC,CASSGQGLWGNEQFF
TRBJ1-2,13,NA,NA,TRBV5-1,TGCGCCAGCAGCCGGACAGTCCTATATGGCTACACCTTC,CASSRTVLYGYTF
TRBJ2-5,13,NA,NA,TRBV29-1,TGCAGCGTTGAGAGGGTTGCGGGTGAGACCCAGTACTTC,CSVERVAGETQYF
TRBJ2-2,14,TRBD2,NA,TRBV18,TGTGCCAGCTCACCCGGGAGGGTCACCGGGGAGCTGTTTTTT,CASSPGRVTGELFF
TRBJ2-5,17,TRBD2,NA,TRBV9,TGTGCCAGCAGCGTAGAAGAGGGACTAGCGGGGCAAGAGACCCAGTACTTC,CASSVEEGLAGQETQYF
TRBJ2-5,16,TRBD2,NA,TRBV10-3,TGTGCCATCAGCCCGCTGGGACTAGCGGGGGTCGAGACCCAGTACTTC,CAISPLGLAGVETQYF
TRBJ2-5,17,TRBD1,NA,TRBV28,TGTGCCAGCAGCTTCGGGACAGGGGGAAAAATCAGGGAGACCCAGTACTTC,CASSFGTGGKIRETQYF
TRBJ2-7,18,TRBD1,NA,TRBV11-2,TGTGCCAGCAGCTCAATAAACCGGGACAGGGGGCGCAACTACGAGCAGTACTTC,CASSSINRDRGRNYEQYF
TRBJ2-2,14,NA,NA,TRBV5-1,TGCGCCAGCAGCTTACAGGGAAACACCGGGGAGCTGTTTTTT,CASSLQGNTGELFF
TRBJ2-5,15,NA,NA,TRBV7-9,TGTGCCAGCAGCTTAGCGGAACAGGGCTGGGAGACCCAGTACTTC,CASSLAEQGWETQYF
TRBJ1-1,14,NA,NA,TRBV27,TGTGCCAGCAGTGGTCGACTACGGAACACTGAAGCTTTCTTT,CASSGRLRNTEAFF
TRBJ2-5,16,NA,once,TRBV7-8,TGTGCCAGCAGCATAAACGGGTTCGCGGGACAAGAGACCCAGTACTTC,CASSINGFAGQETQYF
TRBJ2-1,13,NA,NA,TRBV6-5,TGTGCCAGCAGAACAGGCAAGTACAATGAGCAGTTCTTC,CASRTGKYNEQFF
TRBJ2-7,14,TRBD1,few,TRBV10-3,TGTGCCATCAGAAAACAGGGGTCTTCCAGGGAGCAGTACTTC,CAIRKQGSSREQYF
TRBJ1-2,15,TRBD1,NA,TRBV6-5,TGTGCCAGCAGTTACAACAGGGGAGCTAACTATGGCTACACCTTC,CASSYNRGANYGYTF
TRBJ1-1,15,NA,NA,TRBV5-1,TGCGCCAGCAGCTTGGGGTGGCCCCTGAACACTGAAGCTTTCTTT,CASSLGWPLNTEAFF
TRBJ1-1,13,NA,few,TRBV5-4,TGTGCCAGCAGCGTGACAGTGAACACTGAAGCTTTCTTT,CASSVTVNTEAFF
TRBJ2-3,13,NA,NA,TRBV9,TGTGCCAGCAGCGTTTCAGGGATAGATACGCAGTATTTT,CASSVSGIDTQYF
TRBJ2-3,14,NA,NA,TRBV4-2,TGTGCCAGCAGCCAAGATTCGGGAACAGATACGCAGTATTTT,CASSQDSGTDTQYF
TRBJ1-2,14,NA,NA,TRBV6-1,TGTGCCAGCAGCGGTCGCTCCCTTAACTATGGCTACACCTTC,CASSGRSLNYGYTF
TRBJ2-7,13,NA,NA,TRBV11-3,TGTGCCAGCAGCTTAGGCAGAGGTGATGAGCAGTACTTC,CASSLGRGDEQYF
TRBJ2-5,16,TRBD1,NA,TRBV5-4,TGTGCCAGCAGCTTGGACAGGGGTAAGGCCCAAGAGACCCAGTACTTC,CASSLDRGKAQETQYF
TRBJ2-5,11,NA,many,TRBV11-2,TGTGCCAGCAGCCTACAAGAGACCCAGTACTTC,CASSLQETQYF
TRBJ2-2,12,NA,NA,TRBV18,TGTGCCAGCTCACAGGAGACCGGGGAGCTGTTTTTT,CASSQETGELFF
TRBJ1-3,16,NA,NA,TRBV6-1,TGTGCCAGCAGTGAAGGCACAGTCGCCTCTGGAAACACCATATATTTT,CASSEGTVASGNTIYF
TRBJ2-5,15,NA,few,TRBV5-1,TGCGCCAGCAGCCGAGAGGGGGGGCGGCAAGAGACCCAGTACTTC,CASSREGGRQETQYF
TRBJ1-1,13,NA,NA,TRBV28,TGTGCCAGCAGTTCTATCTCTGGCACTGAAGCTTTCTTT,CASSSISGTEAFF
TRBJ2-7,14,NA,NA,TRBV15,TGTGCCACCAGCAGAGGGGGCTACCTTTACGAGCAGTACTTC,CATSRGGYLYEQYF
TRBJ2-2,13,NA,NA,TRBV6-5,TGTGCCAGCTCACAAGAAATAACCGGGGAGCTGTTTTTT,CASSQEITGELFF
TRBJ1-2,15,NA,NA,TRBV4-2,TGTGCCAGCAGCCAAGATGTCGGTCGAGACTATGGCTACACCTTC,CASSQDVGRDYGYTF
TRBJ1-2,13,NA,NA,TRBV29-1,TGCAGCGTTCTGGGTGTGGGGGCGTCTGGCTACACCTTC,CSVLGVGASGYTF
TRBJ2-3,17,NA,NA,TRBV19,TGTGCCAGTAGTATGGGAGCTGGGGGGGCATGGACAGATACGCAGTATTTT,CASSMGAGGAWTDTQYF
TRBJ1-1,14,TRBD1,NA,TRBV18,TGTGCCAGCTCACCACCAACAGGGGTGACTGAAGCTTTCTTT,CASSPPTGVTEAFF
TRBJ2-3,14,NA,NA,TRBV9,TGTGCCAGCAGCGTTCTAGCTCCCACAGATACGCAGTATTTT,CASSVLAPTDTQYF
TRBJ2-2,15,NA,few,TRBV4-1,TGCGCCAGCAGCCTCTCCCAGGGATTCGCCGGGGAGCTGTTTTTT,CASSLSQGFAGELFF
TRBJ2-5,14,NA,NA,TRBV5-4,TGTGCCAGCAGCTCCGGTGTAGTCCAAGAGACCCAGTACTTC,CASSSGVVQETQYF
TRBJ2-3,16,TRBD2,NA,TRBV25-1,TGTGCCAGCAGTCTATCTAGCGGGGGGGTGGCAGATACGCAGTATTTT,CASSLSSGGVADTQYF
TRBJ2-7,13,NA,NA,TRBV7-9,TGTGCCAGCAGCTTCGGGGAGTGGGGCGAGCAGTACTTC,CASSFGEWGEQYF
TRBJ2-5,15,TRBD2,NA,TRBV7-2,TGTGCCAGCAGCGAGGGACTAGCGGGGGTCGAGACCCAGTACTTC,CASSEGLAGVETQYF
TRBJ2-5,15,NA,NA,TRBV5-4,TGTGCCAGCAGCTACGATAGGACAGTTCAAGAGACCCAGTACTTC,CASSYDRTVQETQYF
TRBJ1-1,12,NA,NA,TRBV6-1,TGTGCCAGCAGTGGGGGGACAACTGAAGCTTTCTTT,CASSGGTTEAFF
TRBJ1-1,15,NA,NA,TRBV5-1,TGCGCCAGCAGCTTGGCCGCGGGATTGGTTTCCGAAGCTTTCTTT,CASSLAAGLVSEAFF
TRBJ2-3,14,NA,NA,TRBV9,TGTGCCAGCAGCGCCCGGGGGAGCACAGATACGCAGTATTTT,CASSARGSTDTQYF
TRBJ2-5,16,TRBD2,NA,TRBV5-6,TGTGCCAGCAGCTTGTATTTGGGACTAGCAAAAGAGACCCAGTACTTC,CASSLYLGLAKETQYF
TRBJ2-5,13,NA,NA,TRBV6-6,TGTGCCAGCAGTTATAACGCGGTAGAGACCCAGTACTTC,CASSYNAVETQYF
TRBJ1-1,16,TRBD1,NA,TRBV7-9,TGTTCCAGCAGCTCCGATGAGGGGGCGGCCATATTTGAAGCTTTCTTT,CSSSSDEGAAIFEAFF
TRBJ1-2,15,NA,NA,TRBV5-1,TGCGCCAGCAGCTCCCTTCATGGGGGGGCGGGCGGCTACACCTTC,CASSSLHGGAGGYTF
TRBJ2-2,17,NA,NA,TRBV15,TGTGCCACCAGCAGACAACCAGGGGCATCGAACACCGGGGAGCTGTTTTTT,CATSRQPGASNTGELFF
TRBJ1-6,12,NA,NA,TRBV6-1,TGCGCGATAACAGGCATGAGGACACCCCTCCACTTT,CAITGMRTPLHF
TRBJ2-2,14,TRBD1,NA,TRBV7-6,TGTGCCAGCAGTTTAAACAGGGGAACCGGGGAGCTGTTTTTT,CASSLNRGTGELFF
TRBJ2-3,15,NA,NA,TRBV5-6,TGTGCCAGCAGCTTCAGGCTGCCCGGGGGAGATACGCAGTATTTT,CASSFRLPGGDTQYF